The next 27 T cell receptor beta chains were all read from a single sample in a study of T cell repertoires in cytomegalovirus infection (dated by TCRdb to about 2019). The instrument given in TCRdb is Illumina HiSeq 1500. TCRdb itself trimmed the public reads at Q25 with fastp, ran MiXCR and retained productive beta chains. Records with the same CDR3 protein are collapsed into one entry carrying the most frequent genes and DNA. This sample comprises about 700,000 distinct CDR3 sequences, roughly 30% of them detected only once. Of the sample, 15% to 20% falls within the top ten clones. No antigens are known for them. The treatment or condition tag for this specimen amounts to: in vitro stimulation with specific CMV peptide epitopes to enrich CMV-specific T cells. The source material was cultured PBMCs, sampled from culture after CMV antigen stimulation. The receptors derive from a human donor in good health (CMV status not recorded). Some clones in this sample may be carry-over from other donors' samples.

This clonotype was counted ten times or more. The chain has TRBV7-9 and TRBJ2-1, with D possibly TRBD1 on 6 matching bases. Trimming cost V 8 bases and J 9 bases, with 23 bases left between them. CDR3 size: 15 residues. Germline loops: CDR1 SEHNR, CDR2 FQNEAQ (reference sequence). The CDR3 here is CASYRAAGMSGEQFF. As DNA, the CDR3 is TGTGCCAGCTACAGGGCGGCAGGGATGAGTGGTGAGCAGTTCTTC.

The chain combines TRBV7-6 with TRBJ2-5, with TRBD1 matching 11 bases. CDR3 length equals 19 residues. Germline CDR1 and CDR2: SGHVS and FNYEAQ. V gave up 6 bases and J gave up 0 bases; unmatched junction bases: 15. Here the CDR3 reads CASRSPSGTGGVHQETQYF. The CDR3 nucleotides read TGTGCCAGCAGGAGCCCCTCCGGGACAGGGGGTGTACACCAAGAGACCCAGTACTTC. The complete variable domain, with remaining parts taken from reference TRBV7-6 and TRBJ2-5, reads GAGVSQSPRYKVTKRGQDVALRCDPISGHVSLYWYRQALGQGPEFLTYFNYEAQQDKSGLPNDRFSAERPEGSISTLTIQRTEQRDSAMYRCASRSPSGTGGVHQETQYFGPGTRLLVL.

The chain employs TRBV28 and TRBJ1-1; D uncertain. CDR3 length equals 13 residues. Per germline, CDR1 MDHEN and CDR2 SYDVKM. Trimming took 7 bases from V and 0 from J, leaving 9 bases between them. The chain's CDR3 is CASTWSVNTEAFF. CDR3 nucleotide sequence: TGTGCCAGCACATGGAGTGTGAACACTGAAGCTTTCTTT. Complete variable domain (other parts from reference TRBV28 and TRBJ1-1): DVKVTQSSRYLVKRTGEKVFLECVQDMDHENMFWYRQDPGLGLRLIYFSYDVKMKEKGDIPEGYSVSREKKERFSLILESASTNQTSMYLCASTWSVNTEAFFGQGTRLTVV.

The genes are TRBV2 and TRBJ1-1; the D gene is possibly TRBD1 (6 bases). Germline V gene data show CDR1 as SNHLY and CDR2 as FYNNEI. The CDR3 extends over 12 amino acids. The V end was cut by 8 bases, the J end by 3 bases, with 10 bases between. This CDR3 reads CASRGGDTEAFF. The CDR3 nucleotides are TGTGCCAGCCGAGGGGGAGACACTGAAGCTTTCTTT.

This clonotype has only a few counts. The J gene is TRBJ2-7, the V gene TRBV19; D is possibly TRBD1 or TRBD2 (5 bases each). This CDR3 region has 15 residues. V dropped 3 bases and J dropped 3 bases, with 15 bases sitting between them. CDR1 and CDR2 from the germline V gene are LNHDA and SQIVND (reference sequence). The CDR3 loop is CASSMGSGRDYEQYF. CDR3 coding DNA: TGTGCCAGTAGTATGGGTTCAGGGAGAGACTACGAGCAGTACTTC. Filled out from reference TRBV19 and TRBJ2-7, the complete variable domain reads DGGITQSPKYLFRKEGQNVTLSCEQNLNHDAMYWYRQDPGQGLRLIYYSQIVNDFQKGDIAEGYSVSREKKESFPLTVTSAQKNPTAFYLCASSMGSGRDYEQYFGPGTRLTVT.

There are many counts of this clonotype. This chain joins TRBV11-3 and TRBJ2-1, with 7 bases fitting TRBD1. CDR3 length equals 15 residues. Per germline, CDR1 SGHNT and CDR2 YENEEA. The ends lost 2 bases at V and 3 bases at J; junction bases unmatched: 4. CDR3: CASSLRDSVYNEQFF. CDR3 sequence (DNA): TGTGCCAGCAGCTTAAGGGACAGTGTCTACAATGAGCAGTTCTTC.

This chain joins TRBV6-2 or TRBV6-3 and TRBJ2-5, with unresolved D. Germline-derived CDR1 and CDR2 are MNHEY and SVGEGT. The CDR3 totals 10 residues. Trimming shortened V by 7 bases and J by 2 bases, and 2 bases separated the two germline ends. The CDR3 region has the DNA TGTGCCAGCATTCAAGAGACCCAGTACTTC. Translating it yields CASIQETQYF.

The rearrangement joins TRBV6-5 to TRBJ2-5; 8 bases map to TRBD2. This CDR3 has 18 residues. Germline V CDR1 and CDR2: MNHEY, SVGAGI. V gave up 5 bases and J gave up 2 bases; unmatched junction bases: 16. The CDR3 DNA reads as TGTGCCAGCAGTCACCTACCCCTTGGGACTAGTTATCAAGAGACCCAGTACTTC. It translates to CASSHLPLGTSYQETQYF.

A few counts support this clonotype. The V gene is TRBV10-3, the J gene TRBJ2-7; D is perhaps TRBD1 or TRBD2 (6 bases each). V gave up 5 bases and J gave up 5 bases, with 13 bases separating them. Germline V gives CDR1 ENHRY, CDR2 SYGVKD. The CDR3 totals 13 residues. The CDR3 sequence: CAISRGDSDEQYF. In DNA, the CDR3 is TGTGCCATCAGTAGGGGGGATTCGGACGAGCAGTACTTC.

The rearrangement links TRBV6-5 to TRBJ2-7; D call uncertain. Germline lookup yields CDR1 MNHEY and CDR2 SVGAGI. V lost 0 bases and J lost 5, with 8 bases in between. This CDR3 region has 13 residues. CDR3 residues: CASSYSSNNEQYF. The CDR3 DNA reads as TGTGCCAGCAGTTACTCCTCAAACAACGAGCAGTACTTC.

V usage is TRBV20-1 and J usage is TRBJ2-7, with a tentative D call TRBD1 (6 bases). The CDR3 sequence is 15 residues long. Germline V CDR1 and CDR2: DFQATT, SNEGSKA (reference sequence). Trimming shortened V by 7 bases and J by 3 bases, and 22 bases separated the two germline ends. The CDR3 nucleotides are TGCAGTGTGGCCCCCCCCGGGCTAGGGGGCTACGAGCAGTACTTC. Amino acid sequence: CSVAPPGLGGYEQYF.

The V and J genes are TRBV27 and TRBJ2-7, with D perhaps TRBD1 (5 bases). CDR1 MNHEY and CDR2 SMNVEV come from the germline V gene (reference sequence). The V gene lost 5 bases and the J gene lost 0 bases, with 14 bases spanning the gap. This CDR3 has 15 residues. CDR3 sequence (DNA): TGTGCCAGCAGTATAACTACAGGAGCCTCCTACGAGCAGTACTTC. Amino acids: CASSITTGASYEQYF.

The chain joins TRBV27 to TRBJ1-2; D remains ambiguous. Germline CDR1 is MNHEY and CDR2 is SMNVEV (reference sequence). CDR3 size: 14 residues. The V and J ends lost 6 bases and 7 bases respectively, with 18 bases between them. The CDR3 reads CASSPGFNYRGYTF. The CDR3 region has the DNA TGTGCCAGCAGCCCCGGGTTCAACTACCGTGGCTACACCTTC.

The V call is TRBV6-1, the J call TRBJ2-3; D is unresolved. The CDR3 loop spans 13 amino acids. V was cut by 0 bases and J by 2 bases, with 3 bases left in between. Germline CDR1 MNHNS, CDR2 SASEGT. CDR3 in amino acids: CASSEAPTDTQYF. The DNA for the CDR3 is TGTGCCAGCAGTGAAGCCCCCACAGATACGCAGTATTTT.

This chain uses TRBV20-1 with TRBJ2-1, with a weak D call TRBD2 (6 bases). The CDR3 totals 15 residues. Trimming left V 4 bases short and J 10 bases short, with 23 bases between. Looked up from germline, CDR1 is DFQATT and CDR2 is SNEGSKA (reference sequence). The CDR3 protein is CSATEVSGLLREQFF. The CDR3 DNA is TGCAGTGCTACAGAGGTTAGCGGACTGCTTCGGGAGCAGTTCTTC.

This clonotype has more than one count but fewer than ten. The chain combines TRBV30 with TRBJ2-7; 11 bases match TRBD2. The CDR3 is 23 residues long. Trimming at V came to 3 bases and at J to 2 bases, leaving 30 bases not matched to a gene. Germline CDR1 GTSNPN, CDR2 SVGIG (reference sequence). The CDR3 DNA reads as TGTGCCTGGAGCGGGGACAGGTGGGCAGGGTGGACTAGCGGGCCTTCTGGAACCTACGAGCAGTACTTC. It translates to CAWSGDRWAGWTSGPSGTYEQYF.

The CDR3 bases are TGTGCCAGCAGTACCGGTCAAAGGGCTTCACCCCTCCACTTT. This codes for CASSTGQRASPLHF. The chain uses TRBV12-3 or TRBV12-4 and TRBJ1-6; no clear D. Trimming removed 5 bases at V and 9 bases at J, with 14 bases between. CDR3 size: 14 residues.

This clonotype has just a few counts. The chain recombines TRBV2 with TRBJ1-1; D remains ambiguous. From germline, CDR1 is SNHLY and CDR2 FYNNEI. Trimming took 4 bases from V and 3 from J, leaving 6 bases between them. The CDR3 length is 12 residues. CDR3: CASSVGDTEAFF. The CDR3 DNA follows: TGTGCCAGCAGTGTTGGGGACACTGAAGCTTTCTTT.

The rearrangement links TRBV3-1 to TRBJ2-5; D is possibly TRBD2 (5 bases). The V and J ends lost 4 bases and 4 bases respectively, with 16 bases between them. The V gene's germline CDR1 is LGHDT and CDR2 YNNKEL (reference sequence). The CDR3 extends over 15 amino acids. The CDR3 DNA sequence: TGTGCCAGCAGCCTCGACCCCCGGGGTCCAGAGACCCAGTACTTC. The encoded protein is CASSLDPRGPETQYF.

This chain links TRBV28 with TRBJ2-3; either TRBD1 or TRBD2 may supply D (5 bases each). Germline CDR1 MDHEN, CDR2 SYDVKM. Between the trimmed V and J ends, which lost 2 bases and 2 bases, there was a span of 14 bases. The CDR3 is 16 amino acids. CDR3 in amino acids: CASSLGTLSNTDTQYF. The CDR3 DNA is TGTGCCAGCAGTTTAGGGACCCTATCGAACACAGATACGCAGTATTTT.

About this clonotype itself: A read error may explain this, as a much larger clone is one base away. V usage is TRBV7-2 and J usage is TRBJ2-5; 9 positions agree with TRBD1. V lost 5 bases and J lost 5; bases outside the gene matches: 6. In germline, CDR1 is SGHTA, CDR2 FQGNSA. The CDR3 is 14 amino acids. Written as DNA, the CDR3 is TGTACCAGCAGCCCTCAACAGGGGGCGGAGACCCAGTACTTC. Its protein is CTSSPQQGAETQYF.

V gene TRBV7-6 combines with J gene TRBJ1-2; 7 positions match TRBD1. The CDR3 is made up of 16 amino acids. Germline-derived CDR1 and CDR2 are SGHVS and FNYEAQ. The V gene end was trimmed by 0 bases and the J gene end by 8 bases; junction bases not matched to a gene: 12. The CDR3 loop is CASSLAYSDREEGYTF. Written as DNA, the CDR3 is TGTGCCAGCAGCTTAGCTTATTCTGACAGGGAAGAAGGCTACACCTTC. The whole variable domain, remainder taken from reference TRBV7-6 and TRBJ1-2, is GAGVSQSPRYKVTKRGQDVALRCDPISGHVSLYWYRQALGQGPEFLTYFNYEAQQDKSGLPNDRFSAERPEGSISTLTIQRTEQRDSAMYRCASSLAYSDREEGYTFGSGTRLTVV.

The rearrangement links TRBV28 to TRBJ1-6; D unresolved. In germline, CDR1 is MDHEN, CDR2 SYDVKM. Trimming left V 3 bases short and J 6 bases short, with 18 bases between. The CDR3 extends over 17 amino acids. This chain's CDR3 is CASSLVREPRPNSPLHF. The CDR3 bases are TGTGCCAGCAGTTTGGTCCGTGAACCTAGGCCTAATTCACCCCTCCACTTT.

The chain uses TRBV7-9 and TRBJ2-7; D possibly uses TRBD1 or TRBD2 (5 bases each). Looked up from germline, CDR1 is SEHNR and CDR2 is FQNEAQ (reference sequence). The CDR3 contains 13 residues. V was clipped by 5 bases and J by 9 bases, with 17 bases between them. Here the CDR3 DNA reads TGTGCCAGCAGCCTCCAGGGACCTTTTGGGCAGTACTTC. Encoded protein: CASSLQGPFGQYF.

This clonotype was detected a few times. The genes are TRBV12-3 or TRBV12-4 and TRBJ2-3; 10 nucleotides align to TRBD2. The CDR3 spans 14 residues. V was pared by 6 bases and J by 4 bases, with 4 bases of the junction left unmatched. CDR3 amino acids: CASSTLAGADTQYF. For the CDR3, the DNA is TGTGCCAGCAGCACGCTAGCGGGAGCAGATACGCAGTATTTT.

This clonotype was found many times. The V and J genes are TRBV7-9 and TRBJ2-3; 10 nucleotides align to TRBD2. The germline V gene encodes CDR1 SEHNR and CDR2 FQNEAQ (reference sequence). V gave up 10 bases and J gave up 6 bases; unmatched junction bases: 10. CDR3 size: 14 residues. The CDR3 DNA reads as TGTGCCACCTTGGCTAGCGGGAGTTGGGATACGCAGTATTTT. Its translation is CATLASGSWDTQYF.

V usage is TRBV11-2 and J usage is TRBJ2-1; possible D gene TRBD1, 7 bases. From germline, CDR1 is SGHAT and CDR2 FQNNGV. V was shortened by 5 bases and J by 7 bases, with 18 bases between the two germline ends. CDR3 length equals 15 residues. In nucleotides, the CDR3 is TGTGCCAGCAGCCCCTGGACAGGAGGGGGAAATGAGCAGTTCTTC. Encoded protein: CASSPWTGGGNEQFF.